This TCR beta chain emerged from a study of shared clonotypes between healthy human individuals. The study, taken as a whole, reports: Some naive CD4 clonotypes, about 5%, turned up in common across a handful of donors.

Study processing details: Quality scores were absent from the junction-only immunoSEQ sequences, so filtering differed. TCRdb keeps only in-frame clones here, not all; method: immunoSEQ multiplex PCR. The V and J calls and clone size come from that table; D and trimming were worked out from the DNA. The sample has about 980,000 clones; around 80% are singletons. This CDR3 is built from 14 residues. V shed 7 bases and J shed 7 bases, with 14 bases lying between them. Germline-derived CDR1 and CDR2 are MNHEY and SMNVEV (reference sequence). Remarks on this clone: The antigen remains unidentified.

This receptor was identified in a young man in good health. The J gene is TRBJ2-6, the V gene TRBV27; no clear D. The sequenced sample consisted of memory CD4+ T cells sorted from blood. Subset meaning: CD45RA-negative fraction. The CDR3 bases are TGTGCCAGCAAGACCCGATTTGGCGCCAACGTCCTGACTTTC. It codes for CASKTRFGANVLTF.